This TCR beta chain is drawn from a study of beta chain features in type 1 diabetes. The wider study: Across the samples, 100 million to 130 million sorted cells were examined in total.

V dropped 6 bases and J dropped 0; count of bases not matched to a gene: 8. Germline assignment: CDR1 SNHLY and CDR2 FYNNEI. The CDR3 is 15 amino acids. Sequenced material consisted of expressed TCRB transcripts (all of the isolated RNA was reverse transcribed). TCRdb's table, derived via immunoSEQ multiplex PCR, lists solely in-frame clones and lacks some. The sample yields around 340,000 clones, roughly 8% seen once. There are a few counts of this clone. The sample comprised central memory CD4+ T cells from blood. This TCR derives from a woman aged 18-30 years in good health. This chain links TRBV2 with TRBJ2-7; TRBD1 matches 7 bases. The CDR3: CASSDRVKSSYEQYF. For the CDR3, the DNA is TGTGCCAGCAGCGACAGGGTGAAAAGCTCCTACGAGCAGTACTTC.